This TCR beta chain was recovered during a study of Graves' ophthalmopathy and Graves' hyperthyroidism. Concerning this clonotype: Its antigen is not identified.

TCR beta CDR3 amplification used RNA transcripts. RT-PCR in the first round used HTBI primers; a second-round multiplex PCR followed. MiXCR was run by TCRdb on the multiplex PCR reads, yielding one entry per CDR3 protein. The sample lists about 1.2 million distinct CDR3 sequences, about 35% occurring once. This CDR3 is 17 amino acids long. V lost 8 bases, J lost 3 bases, and 13 bases stayed unmatched. Aged 18 to 65, hyperthyroidism patients had new diagnoses of under 2 months' duration. Broader study findings: Discrimination between ophthalmopathy and stable hyperthyroidism by a 13-signature model showed about 88% sensitivity and about 80% specificity.

Sequencing was done on a sample of peripheral blood or thyroid tissue (not recorded which). The rearrangement uses TRBV12-3 or TRBV12-4 and TRBJ1-2, with 12 bases aligning to TRBD1. This sequence was found in an adult man with Graves' hyperthyroidism. CDR3 coding DNA: TGTGCCAGCTCCCCCTTTGGGACAGGGGGCGCCGACTATGGCTACACCTTC. It is translated as CASSPFGTGGADYGYTF.